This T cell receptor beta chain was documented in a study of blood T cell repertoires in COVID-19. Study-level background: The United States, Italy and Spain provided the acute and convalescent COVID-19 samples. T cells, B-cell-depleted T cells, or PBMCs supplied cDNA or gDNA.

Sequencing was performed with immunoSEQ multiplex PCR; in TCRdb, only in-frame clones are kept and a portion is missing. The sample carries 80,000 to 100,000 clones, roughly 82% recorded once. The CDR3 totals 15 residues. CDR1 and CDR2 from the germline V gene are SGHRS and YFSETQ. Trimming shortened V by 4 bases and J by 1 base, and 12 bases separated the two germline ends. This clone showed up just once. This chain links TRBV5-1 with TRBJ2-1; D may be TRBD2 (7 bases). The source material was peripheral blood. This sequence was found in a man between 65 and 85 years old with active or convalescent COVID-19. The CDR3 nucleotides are TGCGCCAGCAGCCGTGGGGGGGCTTCCTACAATGAGCAGTTCTTC. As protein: CASSRGGASYNEQFF.